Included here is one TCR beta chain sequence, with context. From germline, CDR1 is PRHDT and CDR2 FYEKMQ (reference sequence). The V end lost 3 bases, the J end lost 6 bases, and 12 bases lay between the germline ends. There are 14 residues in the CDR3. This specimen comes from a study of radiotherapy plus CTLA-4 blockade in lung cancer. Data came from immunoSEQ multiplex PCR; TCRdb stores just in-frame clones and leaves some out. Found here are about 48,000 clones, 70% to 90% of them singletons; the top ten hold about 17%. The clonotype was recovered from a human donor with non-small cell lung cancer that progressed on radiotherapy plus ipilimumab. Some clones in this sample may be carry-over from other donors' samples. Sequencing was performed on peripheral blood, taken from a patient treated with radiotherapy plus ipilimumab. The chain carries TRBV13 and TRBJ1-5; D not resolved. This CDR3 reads CASSFGGFSQPQHF. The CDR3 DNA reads TGTGCCAGCAGCTTCGGCGGTTTTAGTCAGCCCCAGCATTTT.